The sample holds a few counts of the clone carrying this T cell receptor beta chain. This sample is drawn from a study of OX40 agonist ivuxolimab in advanced cancers. On the study more broadly: Mean age approximately 55 years, range roughly 20 to 85; 82.7% male. Patients achieving partial responses numbered three: one hepatocellular carcinoma case and two cutaneous melanoma cases.

J was trimmed by 3 bases and V by 0 bases; bases with no gene match: 5. The CDR3 is 16 residues long. Germline-derived CDR1 and CDR2 are MNHEY and SMNVEV (reference sequence). Generated by immunoSEQ multiplex PCR, the TCRdb table keeps only in-frame clones and is missing some. The sample carries some 150,000 clones, approximately 90% recorded once. Sequences were derived from CD4+ or CD8+ T cells sorted from blood, sampled in a trial of the OX40 agonist ivuxolimab. The rearrangement joins TRBV27 to TRBJ1-5; 7 nucleotides match TRBD1. The source is an adult with an advanced solid tumor such as melanoma, head and neck, liver or kidney cancer. CDR3 nucleotide sequence: TGTGCCAGCAGTTTATCCCTGGACAGGAACAATCAGCCCCAGCATTTT. This codes for CASSLSLDRNNQPQHF.